This TCR beta chain was identified during a study of OX40 agonist ivuxolimab in advanced cancers. Measured with immunoSEQ multiplex PCR; TCRdb has only the in-frame clones, and not every one. The table shows some 19,000 clones, with approximately 91% occurring only once. The length of the CDR3 is 13 residues. Trimming took off 5 bases at V and 8 bases at J, with 15 bases between the two ends. Germline CDR1 reads MNHEY; CDR2 reads SMNVEV (reference sequence). This clone has a single count. The gene calls are TRBV27 and TRBJ1-2; tentative D call: TRBD1 (6 bases). The material was CD4+ or CD8+ T cells sorted from blood, obtained in a trial of the OX40 agonist ivuxolimab. This receptor was obtained from an adult with an advanced solid tumor such as melanoma, head and neck, liver or kidney cancer. The CDR3 reads CASSPTPTGGYTF. The CDR3 DNA reads TGTGCCAGCAGTCCCACCCCGACAGGAGGCTACACCTTC.